The source of this T cell receptor beta chain is a study of blood T cell repertoires in COVID-19. Study-wide context: Samples taken during acute and convalescent COVID-19 were collected in the United States, Italy and Spain.

The protocol was immunoSEQ multiplex PCR, while the TCRdb copy is restricted to in-frame clones and leaves out a portion. The profile shows about 310,000 clones, more than 75% of them singletons. This CDR3 spans 16 amino acids. The V and J ends lost 2 bases and 0 bases respectively, with 12 bases between them. Germline V gene lookup returns CDR1 SGHTA and CDR2 FQGNSA. Sequenced input: peripheral blood. The TCR was taken from a woman aged 45-65 years who had recovered from COVID-19. The rearrangement joins TRBV7-2 to TRBJ2-3; tentatively, D is TRBD2 (6 bases). The CDR3 bases are TGTGCCAGCAGCTTAAACGGGAGATTTAGCACAGATACGCAGTATTTT. Translated, it gives CASSLNGRFSTDTQYF.